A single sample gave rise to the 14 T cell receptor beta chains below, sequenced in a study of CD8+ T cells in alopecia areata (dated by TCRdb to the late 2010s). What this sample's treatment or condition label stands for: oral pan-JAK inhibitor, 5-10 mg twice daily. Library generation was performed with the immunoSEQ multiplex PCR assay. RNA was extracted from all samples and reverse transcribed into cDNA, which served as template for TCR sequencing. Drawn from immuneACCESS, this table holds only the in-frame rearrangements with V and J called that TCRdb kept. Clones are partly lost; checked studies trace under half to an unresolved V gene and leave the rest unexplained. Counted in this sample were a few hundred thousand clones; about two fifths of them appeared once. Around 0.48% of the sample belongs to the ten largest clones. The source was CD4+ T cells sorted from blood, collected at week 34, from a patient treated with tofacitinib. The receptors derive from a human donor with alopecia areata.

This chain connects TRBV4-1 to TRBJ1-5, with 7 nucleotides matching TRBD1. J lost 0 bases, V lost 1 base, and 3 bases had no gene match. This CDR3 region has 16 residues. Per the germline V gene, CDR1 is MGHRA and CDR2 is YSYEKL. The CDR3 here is CASSQVGQASNQPQHF. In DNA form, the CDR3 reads TGCGCCAGCAGCCAAGTCGGACAGGCTAGCAATCAGCCCCAGCATTTT.

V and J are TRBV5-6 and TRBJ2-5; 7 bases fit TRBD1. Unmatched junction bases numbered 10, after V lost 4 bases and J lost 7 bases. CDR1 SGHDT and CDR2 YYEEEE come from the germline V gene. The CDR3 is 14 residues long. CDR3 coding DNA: TGTGCCAGCAGCCGCCCTGGACAGGAAGGGACCCAGTACTTC. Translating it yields CASSRPGQEGTQYF.

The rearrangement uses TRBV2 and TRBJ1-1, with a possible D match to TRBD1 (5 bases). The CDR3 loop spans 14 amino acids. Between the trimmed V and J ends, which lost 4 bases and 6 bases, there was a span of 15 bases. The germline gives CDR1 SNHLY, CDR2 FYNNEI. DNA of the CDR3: TGTGCCAGCAGTGCTCGGGGCCGAAGGCCTGAAGCTTTCTTT. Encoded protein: CASSARGRRPEAFF.

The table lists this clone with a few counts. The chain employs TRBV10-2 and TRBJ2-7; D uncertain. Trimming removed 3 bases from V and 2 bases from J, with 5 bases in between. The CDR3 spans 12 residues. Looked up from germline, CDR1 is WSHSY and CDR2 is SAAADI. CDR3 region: CASSDRTYEQYF. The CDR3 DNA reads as TGCGCCAGCAGTGACCGGACCTACGAGCAGTACTTC.

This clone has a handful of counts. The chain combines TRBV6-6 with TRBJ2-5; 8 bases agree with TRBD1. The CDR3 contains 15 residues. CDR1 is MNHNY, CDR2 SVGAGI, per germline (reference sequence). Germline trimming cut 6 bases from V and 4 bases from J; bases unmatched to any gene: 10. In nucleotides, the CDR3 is TGTGCCAGCAGGGGACCGTCAGGGGGCCGAGAGACCCAGTACTTC. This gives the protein CASRGPSGGRETQYF.

The CDR3 is CASSAEGLGPYGYTF. The CDR3 coding sequence is TGTGCCAGCAGCGCGGAGGGGTTAGGACCCTATGGCTACACCTTC. This chain uses TRBV5-6 with TRBJ1-2; a possible D gene is TRBD1 (5 bases). The V gene's germline CDR1 is SGHDT and CDR2 YYEEEE. Trimming removed 4 bases from V and 4 bases from J, with 17 bases in between. CDR3 length equals 15 residues. The full variable domain, in which reference TRBV5-6 and TRBJ1-2 provide the parts outside the CDR3, is DAGVTQSPTHLIKTRGQQVTLRCSPKSGHDTVSWYQQALGQGPQFIFQYYEEEERQRGNFPDRFSGHQFPNYSSELNVNALLLGDSALYLCASSAEGLGPYGYTFGSGTRLTVV.

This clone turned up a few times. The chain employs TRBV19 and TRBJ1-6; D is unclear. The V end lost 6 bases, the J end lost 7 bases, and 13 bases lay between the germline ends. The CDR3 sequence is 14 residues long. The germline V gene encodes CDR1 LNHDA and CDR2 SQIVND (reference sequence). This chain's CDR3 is CASSPGRGNSPLHF. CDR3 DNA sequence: TGTGCCAGTAGCCCCGGACGGGGAAATTCACCCCTCCACTTT.

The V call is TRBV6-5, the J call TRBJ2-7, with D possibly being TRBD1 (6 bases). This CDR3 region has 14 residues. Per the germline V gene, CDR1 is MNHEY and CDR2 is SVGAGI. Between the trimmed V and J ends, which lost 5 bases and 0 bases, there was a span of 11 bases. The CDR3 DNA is TGTGCCAGCAGTCCCTACAGGGACTCCTACGAGCAGTACTTC. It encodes CASSPYRDSYEQYF.

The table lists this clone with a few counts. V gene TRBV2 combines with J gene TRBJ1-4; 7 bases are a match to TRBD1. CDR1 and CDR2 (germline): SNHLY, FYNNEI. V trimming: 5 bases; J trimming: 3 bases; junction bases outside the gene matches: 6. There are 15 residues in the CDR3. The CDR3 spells CASSRGQAANEKLFF. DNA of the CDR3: TGTGCCAGCAGTCGTGGACAGGCCGCTAATGAAAAACTGTTTTTT.

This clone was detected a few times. CDR3 protein: CASSLGTPTEAFF. CDR3 sequence (DNA): TGTGCCAGCAGTTTAGGGACTCCTACTGAAGCTTTCTTT. J is TRBJ1-1 and V is TRBV27; tentatively, D is TRBD1 (5 bases). V was clipped by 2 bases and J by 5 bases, with 9 bases between them. Germline lookup yields CDR1 MNHEY and CDR2 SMNVEV (reference sequence). The CDR3 length is 13 residues.

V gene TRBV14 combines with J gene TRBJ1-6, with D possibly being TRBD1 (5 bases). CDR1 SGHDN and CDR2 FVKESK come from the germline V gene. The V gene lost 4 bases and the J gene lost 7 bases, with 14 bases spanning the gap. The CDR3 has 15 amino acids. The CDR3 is CASSRRTRENSPLHF. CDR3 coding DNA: TGTGCCAGCAGCCGCAGGACACGCGAAAATTCACCCCTCCACTTT.

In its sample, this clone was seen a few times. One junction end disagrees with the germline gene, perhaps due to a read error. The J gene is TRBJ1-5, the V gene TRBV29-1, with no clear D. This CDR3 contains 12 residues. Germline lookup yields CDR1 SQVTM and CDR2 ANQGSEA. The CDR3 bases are TGCAGCGTTGAAACCCCTGGACGGGGTATCAATTTT. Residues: CSVETPGRGINF.

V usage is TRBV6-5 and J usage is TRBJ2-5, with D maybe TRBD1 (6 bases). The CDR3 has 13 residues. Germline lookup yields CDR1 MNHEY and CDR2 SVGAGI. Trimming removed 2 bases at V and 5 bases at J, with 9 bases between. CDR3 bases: TGTGCCAGCAGTTACCTGCAGGGGGAGACCCAGTACTTC. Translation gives CASSYLQGETQYF.

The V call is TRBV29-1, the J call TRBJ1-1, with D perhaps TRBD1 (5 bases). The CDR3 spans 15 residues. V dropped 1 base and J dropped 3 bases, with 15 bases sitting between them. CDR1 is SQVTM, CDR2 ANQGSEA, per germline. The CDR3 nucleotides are TGCAGCGTTGAAGGCCCGCGGGGGACGGACACTGAAGCTTTCTTT. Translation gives CSVEGPRGTDTEAFF.